This T cell receptor beta chain was sequenced for a study of cytomegalovirus exposure and HLA in healthy donors. Study results and caveats: When the data were analyzed later, several of the most significant clusters appeared to be linked to common viral pathogens. According to an earlier analysis, most TCR beta V segments yielded productive rearrangements about 87% or about 30% of the time. An analysis that came later showed most CMV-associated TCR beta chains appearing HLA-restricted.

With 9 bases removed from V and 1 base from J, the gap between germline ends came to 16 bases. Per the germline V gene, CDR1 is LNHDA and CDR2 is SQIVND (reference sequence). CDR3 length: 14 residues. The PCR had 60 Vbeta and 13 Jbeta primers. This table comes from immunoSEQ multiplex PCR, and its TCRdb copy is limited to in-frame clones, with some not included. The data contain under 150,000 clones, 80% of them singletons. This clone was detected a few times. Its specificity is not known. The rearrangement uses TRBV19 and TRBJ2-7; a weak D match, TRBD2 (5 bases). Material for sequencing was PBMCs. The clonotype was recovered from a young man in good health and CMV-seronegative. The CDR3 loop reads CASKTGRGSYEQYF. In DNA, the CDR3 is TGTGCCAGCAAAACCGGCCGGGGTTCCTACGAGCAGTACTTC.